These T cell receptor beta chains were read from a single sample in a study of blood T cell repertoires in COVID-19. Method: immunoSEQ multiplex PCR; TCRdb's copy keeps in-frame clones and lacks some. The sample lists approximately 300,000 clones; around 90% were seen once. Source material: peripheral blood. Receptors were obtained from a woman aged 25 to 39 with COVID-19, enrolled during active disease. Each CDR3 is given with its conserved first and last residue. A D gene is named only where the DNA matches it firmly. Expanded clones get a size class; other rows say once, few or many, or leave the size out.

d_call j_call v_call clone_size cdr3_aa cdr3_nt
TRBD2 TRBJ2-7 TRBV19 NA CASSIPGLAIEQYF TGTGCCAGTAGTATCCCGGGACTAGCCATCGAGCAGTACTTC
NA TRBJ2-1 TRBV12-1 NA CASSFRAGGNEQFF TGTGCCAGCAGCTTTAGAGCGGGAGGCAATGAGCAGTTCTTC
TRBD1 TRBJ2-7 TRBV5-4 once CASSWGQGAYEQYF TGTGCCAGCAGCTGGGGACAGGGGGCCTACGAGCAGTACTTC
NA TRBJ1-1 TRBV6-5 NA CASSYSSIPGLAFF TGTGCCAGCAGTTACTCGAGCATCCCAGGGCTTGCTTTCTTT
NA TRBJ2-5 TRBV29-1 once CSVRQAEQETQYF TGCAGCGTGCGACAGGCCGAGCAAGAGACCCAGTACTTC
NA TRBJ2-7 TRBV2 once CASRGAMRYEQYF TGTGCCAGCAGGGGGGCTATGAGGTACGAGCAGTACTTC
TRBD2 TRBJ2-7 TRBV5-1 NA CASSLGLAESYEQYF TGCGCCAGCAGCCTAGGACTAGCGGAGTCCTACGAGCAGTACTTC
NA TRBJ2-2 TRBV7-2 once CASSFRRDTGELFF TGTGCCAGCAGCTTCCGGAGGGACACCGGGGAGCTGTTTTTT
TRBD2 TRBJ2-1 TRBV27 NA CASSLGGVYNEQFF TGTGCCAGCAGTTTAGGGGGGGTCTACAATGAGCAGTTCTTC
NA TRBJ1-1 TRBV3-1/TRBV3-2 NA CASSKERVGRSQAFF TGTGCCAGCAGCAAAGAGCGTGTTGGTAGGAGCCAAGCTTTCTTT
TRBD2 TRBJ2-3 TRBV3-1/TRBV3-2 NA CASSQGGGYTDTQYF TGTGCCAGCAGCCAAGGGGGGGGTTACACAGATACGCAGTATTTT
NA TRBJ2-1 TRBV10-1 NA CASSDSPYNEQFF TGCGCCAGCAGTGATTCTCCCTACAATGAGCAGTTCTTC
NA TRBJ2-7 TRBV7-2 NA CASSTGSSYEQYF TGTGCCAGCAGCACGGGAAGCTCCTACGAGCAGTACTTC
NA TRBJ1-6 TRBV27 NA CASSSSSNSPLHF TGTGCCAGCAGTTCCTCCTCTAATTCACCCCTCCACTTT
NA TRBJ1-2 TRBV27 NA CASSFRGQGYGYTF TGTGCCAGCAGTTTTCGGGGCCAGGGGTATGGCTACACCTTC
NA TRBJ2-7 TRBV27 many CASSLSGPGAANPYEQYF TGTGCCAGCAGTTTATCGGGGCCTGGGGCGGCCAACCCCTACGAGCAGTACTTC
NA TRBJ2-1 TRBV30 NA CAWRGWGGYNEQFF TGTGCCTGGAGGGGATGGGGCGGCTACAATGAGCAGTTCTTC
TRBD2 TRBJ2-5 TRBV28 NA CASSPPRGAGGETQYF TGTGCCAGCAGTCCTCCCCGCGGGGCGGGAGGAGAGACCCAGTACTTC
TRBD1 TRBJ2-7 TRBV29-1 NA CSVGTGVSYEQYF TGCAGCGTGGGGACAGGGGTCTCCTACGAGCAGTACTTC
NA TRBJ2-7 TRBV6-1 NA CASSDPPEAQYF TGTGCCAGCAGTGACCCGCCCGAGGCGCAGTACTTC
NA TRBJ2-3 TRBV7-2 NA CASQPGSATDTQYF TGTGCCAGCCAACCGGGTAGCGCCACAGATACGCAGTATTTT
NA TRBJ2-5 TRBV24-1 NA CATSSSLSQETQYF TGTGCCACCAGTTCTTCCTTGAGCCAAGAGACCCAGTACTTC
NA TRBJ2-3 TRBV18 NA CASSPRPRGAQEDTQYF TGTGCCAGCTCACCAAGGCCTCGGGGGGCACAGGAAGATACGCAGTATTTT
NA TRBJ1-2 TRBV12-3/TRBV12-4 few CASSLGGRGYTF TGTGCCAGCAGCCTAGGGGGACGTGGCTACACCTTC
TRBD2 TRBJ2-2 TRBV5-1 NA CASSHGLAGVGRGGELFF TGCGCCAGCAGCCACGGACTAGCGGGAGTGGGAAGGGGCGGGGAGCTGTTTTTT
NA TRBJ2-6 TRBV29-1 NA CSVETRANVLTF TGCAGCGTTGAGACAAGGGCCAACGTCCTGACTTTC
TRBD1 TRBJ1-1 TRBV29-1 few CSVEGQGSHTEAFF TGCAGCGTTGAGGGACAGGGATCGCACACTGAAGCTTTCTTT
NA TRBJ1-1 TRBV6-2/TRBV6-3 NA CASSYQRPFGERDTEAFF TGTGCCAGCAGTTACCAAAGACCTTTCGGGGAGAGGGACACTGAAGCTTTCTTT
NA TRBJ2-5 TRBV5-4 NA CASSLEPQETQYF TGTGCCAGCAGCTTGGAGCCGCAAGAGACCCAGTACTTC
NA TRBJ1-2 TRBV10-1 NA CASSESAGDVVIANYGYTF TGCGCCAGCAGTGAGTCCGCAGGGGACGTAGTAATAGCTAACTATGGCTACACCTTC
TRBD1 TRBJ1-2 TRBV7-2 NA CASSTGAGGLGYTF TGTGCCAGCAGCACAGGGGCAGGGGGCTTAGGCTACACCTTC
NA TRBJ1-1 TRBV28 NA CASRVGGGGGGTNTEAFF TGTGCCAGCAGGGTGGGTGGAGGTGGCGGGGGGACGAACACTGAAGCTTTCTTT
TRBD2 TRBJ2-5 TRBV2 NA CASNTGGPVETQYF TGTGCCAGCAATACGGGAGGGCCAGTAGAGACCCAGTACTTC
TRBD2 TRBJ2-1 TRBV29-1 NA CSVDWTSGRAYEQFF TGCAGCGTTGATTGGACTAGCGGGAGGGCCTATGAGCAGTTCTTC
NA TRBJ1-2 TRBV9 few CASSAGATIGGYTF TGTGCCAGCAGCGCCGGCGCGACTATAGGAGGCTACACCTTC
NA TRBJ2-2 TRBV30 NA CAWITGGSHTGELFF TGTGCCTGGATAACCGGAGGGTCCCACACCGGGGAGCTGTTTTTT
TRBD1 TRBJ1-2 TRBV29-1 NA CSVEDRPWYGYTF TGCAGCGTTGAGGACAGGCCGTGGTATGGCTACACCTTC
NA TRBJ1-4 TRBV13 NA CASNIGRGNEKLFF TGTGCCAGCAACATAGGGAGGGGGAATGAAAAACTGTTTTTT
NA TRBJ1-5 TRBV7-2 NA CASSLVGDQPQHF TGTGCCAGCAGTTTAGTGGGCGATCAGCCCCAGCATTTT